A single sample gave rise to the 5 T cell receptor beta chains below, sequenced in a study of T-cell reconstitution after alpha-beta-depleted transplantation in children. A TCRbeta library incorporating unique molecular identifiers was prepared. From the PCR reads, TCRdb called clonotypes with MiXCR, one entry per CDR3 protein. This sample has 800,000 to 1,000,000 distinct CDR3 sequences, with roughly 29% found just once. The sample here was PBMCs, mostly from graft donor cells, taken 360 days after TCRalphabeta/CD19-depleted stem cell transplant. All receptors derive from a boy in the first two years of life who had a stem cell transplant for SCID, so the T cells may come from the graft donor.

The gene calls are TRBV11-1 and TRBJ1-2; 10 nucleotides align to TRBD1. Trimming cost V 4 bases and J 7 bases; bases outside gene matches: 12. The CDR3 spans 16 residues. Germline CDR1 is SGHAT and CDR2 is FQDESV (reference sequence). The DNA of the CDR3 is TGTGCCAGCAGCTCGGTACCGGGACAGGGGCTCTCTGGCTACACCTTC. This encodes CASSSVPGQGLSGYTF.

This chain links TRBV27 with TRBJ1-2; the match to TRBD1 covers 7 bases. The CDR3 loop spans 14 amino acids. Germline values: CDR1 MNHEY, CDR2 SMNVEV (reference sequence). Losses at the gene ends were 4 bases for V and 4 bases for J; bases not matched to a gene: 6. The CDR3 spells CASSSMTGSYGYTF. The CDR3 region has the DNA TGTGCCAGCAGTTCAATGACAGGGAGCTATGGCTACACCTTC.

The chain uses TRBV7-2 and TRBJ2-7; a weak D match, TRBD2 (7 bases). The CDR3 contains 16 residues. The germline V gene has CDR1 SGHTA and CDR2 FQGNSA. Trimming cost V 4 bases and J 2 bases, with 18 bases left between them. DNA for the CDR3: TGTGCCAGCAGCTCCCGCTGGGCGGGGGCCACCTACGAGCAGTACTTC. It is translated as CASSSRWAGATYEQYF.

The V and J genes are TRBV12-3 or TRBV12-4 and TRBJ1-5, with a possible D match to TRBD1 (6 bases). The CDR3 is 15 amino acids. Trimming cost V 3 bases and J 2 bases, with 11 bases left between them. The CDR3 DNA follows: TGTGCCAGCAGTTTGGGGAACAGGGGCAATCAGCCCCAGCATTTT. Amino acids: CASSLGNRGNQPQHF.

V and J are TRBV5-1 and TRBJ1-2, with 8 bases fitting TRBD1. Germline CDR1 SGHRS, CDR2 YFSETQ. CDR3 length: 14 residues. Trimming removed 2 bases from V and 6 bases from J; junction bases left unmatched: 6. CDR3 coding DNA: TGCGCCAGCAGCTTAGGACAGGGTGTGGATGGCTACACCTTC. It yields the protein CASSLGQGVDGYTF.